The source of this T cell receptor beta chain is a study of T cell responses to AZD1222 COVID-19 vaccine. Whole-study results and caveats: CD4 TCRs covered the whole spike, strongest at regions 160-218 and 743-854. Unmutated variant regions are reportedly targeted by nearly half of spike-specific TCRs.

Data came from immunoSEQ multiplex PCR; TCRdb stores just in-frame clones and leaves some out. The repertoire consists of under 150,000 clones, with 88% occurring once and the leading ten covering roughly 16%. Comment on this clone: Its antigen is not known.

This CDR3 is 20 amino acids long. From germline, CDR1 is SGHRS and CDR2 YFSETQ. The ends lost 4 bases at V and 2 bases at J; junction bases unmatched: 16. The source material was peripheral blood, sampled on day 0 of AZD1222 vaccination. The clonotype was recovered from an adult in good health. This rearrangement joins TRBV5-1 to TRBJ2-1; TRBD2 aligns across 12 bases. CDR3 sequence: CASSPRWGRTSGETYNEQFF. Here the CDR3 DNA reads TGCGCCAGCAGCCCAAGGTGGGGGAGGACTAGCGGGGAGACCTACAATGAGCAGTTCTTC.